This is a list of T cell receptor beta chains from one sample in a study. TCRdb re-called the 5' RACE reads with MiXCR, one entry per CDR3 protein. Of approximately 9,000 distinct CDR3 sequences detected, under 40% appear once; the ten largest clones hold around 5.1%. Sequences were obtained from Tregs sorted from blood. The receptors shown here come from a female donor with breast cancer. The CDR3 runs from the conserved cysteine through the conserved F or W. The order of the fields is D gene, clone size, J gene, V gene, CDR3 DNA, CDR3 protein. A D gene is named only where the DNA matches it firmly. Size tells how often a clone was seen (once, few, many) or the class of an expanded clone, and some rows leave it out.

>NA|few|TRBJ1-1|TRBV7-2
TGTGCCAGCAGCTTCTTTGGGGAAGGGGAAGCTTTCTTT
CASSFFGEGEAFF
>NA|medium-sized|TRBJ2-7|TRBV4-1
TGCGCCAGCAGCCAACTACTAGTTTCCGAGCAGTACTTC
CASSQLLVSEQYF
>NA|NA|TRBJ2-3|TRBV7-6
TGTGCCAGCAGCTTAAGGCTAGCGTCAGATACGCAGTATTTT
CASSLRLASDTQYF
>TRBD2|NA|TRBJ2-1|TRBV4-3
TGCGCCAGCAGCCAAGCGCTTGCTAGCGGATCCTACAATGAGCAGTTCTTC
CASSQALASGSYNEQFF
>TRBD2|few|TRBJ2-5|TRBV5-4
TGTGCCAGCAGCCGGTGGCGGCTAGCGGGAGCAGAGACCCAGTACTTC
CASSRWRLAGAETQYF
>TRBD2|NA|TRBJ2-2|TRBV15
TGTGCCACCAGCAGAGTCAGCGGGAGCGGGAGTTTTACCGGGGAGCTGTTTTTT
CATSRVSGSGSFTGELFF
>TRBD1|NA|TRBJ1-2|TRBV18
TGTGCCAGCTCACCGAACAGGGGGAAAAGCTATGGCTACACCTTC
CASSPNRGKSYGYTF
>NA|few|TRBJ2-3|TRBV7-3
TGTGCCAGGACAGCGAGCACGGATACGCAGTATTTT
CARTASTDTQYF
>TRBD2|NA|TRBJ2-3|TRBV20-1
TGCAGTGCTATCAGCGGGAGAGGTGCAGATACGCAGTATTTT
CSAISGRGADTQYF
>NA|NA|TRBJ1-1|TRBV20-1
TGCAGTGCTGAAGCGGGGGGTGACACTGAAGCTTTCTTT
CSAEAGGDTEAFF
>NA|NA|TRBJ1-4|TRBV25-1
TGTGCCAGCAGTGATCGACAGAATGAAGAACTGTTTTTT
CASSDRQNEELFF
>NA|NA|TRBJ2-7|TRBV10-3
TGTGCCACCAGTGAGACCTCTCATCGCGAGCAGTACTTC
CATSETSHREQYF
>NA|NA|TRBJ2-3|TRBV20-1
TGCAGTGCTACGGACTCCACTACAGATACGCAGTATTTT
CSATDSTTDTQYF
>NA|NA|TRBJ2-5|TRBV7-3
TGTGCCAGCAGCTTAAGTCGAGGTCAAGAGACCCAGTACTTC
CASSLSRGQETQYF
>NA|NA|TRBJ2-2|TRBV20-1
TGCAGTGCTAGACGTGGACCTGCGGCCGGCGGGGAGCTGTTTTTT
CSARRGPAAGGELFF
>NA|NA|TRBJ2-3|TRBV7-3
TGTGCCAGCAGCTCCAACTTAAGGGATACGCAGTATTTT
CASSSNLRDTQYF
>NA|medium-sized|TRBJ2-5|TRBV4-1
TGCGCCAGCAGCCAGGGACCACAAGGCGGGAAGACCCAGTACTTC
CASSQGPQGGKTQYF
>NA|few|TRBJ2-1|TRBV6-5
TGTGCCAGCAGTCCCCAAGGAGGGCCCTATAATAAGCAGTTCTTC
CASSPQGGPYNKQFF
>TRBD1|few|TRBJ1-3|TRBV10-3
TGTGCCAGTAGGGACAGAATTAACTCTGGAAACACCATATATTTT
CASRDRINSGNTIYF
>NA|NA|TRBJ2-1|TRBV18
TGTGCCAGCTCACACGGGACTTACAATGAGCAGTTCTTC
CASSHGTYNEQFF
>TRBD1|few|TRBJ1-2|TRBV7-8
TGTGCCAGCAGCTTGGACAGGGACTATGGCTACACCTTC
CASSLDRDYGYTF
>TRBD2|few|TRBJ2-1|TRBV10-3
TGTGCCATCAGGAGGGGACTAGCGGGAGAGTGGAATGAGCAGTTCTTC
CAIRRGLAGEWNEQFF
>NA|NA|TRBJ1-5|TRBV7-9
TGTGCCAGCAGCACCGGGCTCTCAAATCAGCCCCAGCATTTT
CASSTGLSNQPQHF
>TRBD1|few|TRBJ2-7|TRBV5-1
TGCGCCAGCCGACTGAACGGACAGGGTGGCGAGCAGTACTTC
CASRLNGQGGEQYF
>NA|NA|TRBJ2-3|TRBV20-1
TGCAGTGCTAGCGCCAGAAAAGGGGCTACCGATAATACGCAGTATTTT
CSASARKGATDNTQYF
>NA|NA|TRBJ2-7|TRBV20-1
TGCAGTGCTGGCTACGAGCAGTACTTC
CSAGYEQYF
>NA|medium-sized|TRBJ2-5|TRBV4-2
TGTGCCAGCAGCCAAGTCGAAGGGACGGGGGAGACCCAGAACTTC
CASSQVEGTGETQNF
>NA|NA|TRBJ1-4|TRBV25-1
TGTGCCAGCAGTGAGTCAGGGACCAAACTGTTTTTT
CASSESGTKLFF
>NA|few|TRBJ2-3|TRBV27
TGTGCCAGCAGTTCCGGGTCGGGGGGCCGGACTCTAAGCACAGATACGCAGTATTTT
CASSSGSGGRTLSTDTQYF
>TRBD2|NA|TRBJ2-3|TRBV7-3
TGTGCCAGCAGCCCCTCGCCGGGACTAGCGGGAGTACGTACGCAGTATTTT
CASSPSPGLAGVRTQYF
>NA|few|TRBJ2-3|TRBV7-2
TGTGCCAGCACCAGCCCAGGGAGCGGGAGCACAGATACGCAGTATTTT
CASTSPGSGSTDTQYF
>NA|NA|TRBJ2-7|TRBV25-1
TGTGCCAGCAGTGATGGAGAACAGAAAATATACGAGCAGTACTTC
CASSDGEQKIYEQYF
>NA|NA|TRBJ2-4|TRBV6-6
TGTGCCAGCAGTCTCAGCGCAGCCAAAAACATTCAGTACTTC
CASSLSAAKNIQYF
>TRBD2|NA|TRBJ2-7|TRBV6-2/TRBV6-3
TGTGCCAGCAGTTCTACCGGGACTAGCGGGAGGGCAGCTTCGTACGAGCAGTACTTC
CASSSTGTSGRAASYEQYF
>NA|NA|TRBJ1-5|TRBV6-1
TGTGCCAGCAGTGCCGACAGTGTGTATCAGCCCCAGCATTTT
CASSADSVYQPQHF
>TRBD2|once|TRBJ2-5|TRBV5-1
TGCGCCAGCAGACAGACTAGCGCCCAAGAGACCCAGTACTTC
CASRQTSAQETQYF
>TRBD1|once|TRBJ2-7|TRBV7-2
TGTGCCAGCAGCTTAGTCCAGGGGGCCGTGGACGAGCAGTACTTC
CASSLVQGAVDEQYF